This T cell receptor beta chain was found in a study of PD-1 blockade in classical Hodgkin lymphoma. CDR3 size: 17 residues. V dropped 0 bases and J dropped 6 bases, with 18 bases sitting between them. Germline CDR1 MGHRA, CDR2 YSYEKL. Each patient relapsed following autologous stem cell transplantation, and prior brentuximab vedotin exposure differed. Sequencing was performed with immunoSEQ multiplex PCR; in TCRdb, only in-frame clones are kept and a portion is missing. Of under 100,000 clones in the sample, nearly 95% are singletons; the top ten hold around 2.4%. The sequence came from a human donor with classical Hodgkin lymphoma. The V gene is TRBV4-1, the J gene TRBJ2-1, with D possibly TRBD2 on 5 matching bases. This specimen consisted of peripheral blood mononuclear cells (PBMCs), obtained before the second cycle of nivolumab. CDR3 nucleotides: TGCGCCAGCAGCCAAGAAGGGATCATACTAGTTCGCAATGAGCAGTTCTTC. Amino acid sequence: CASSQEGIILVRNEQFF.